Below are 14 T cell receptor beta chains sequenced from a single sample in a study of T-cell reconstitution after alpha-beta-depleted transplantation in children. Using unique molecular identifiers, the investigators prepared the TCRbeta library. One entry per CDR3 protein, called by TCRdb with MiXCR from the PCR reads. This sample carries more than 150,000 distinct CDR3 sequences, around 6.8% of them seen once, and the ten largest clones take approximately 2.9%. The sample here was PBMCs from the stem cell graft donor, taken from the stem cell graft. All receptors come from a human donor who donated a stem cell graft to a child with Wiskott-Aldrich syndrome.

This clonotype was recorded at least ten times. V is TRBV4-3 and J is TRBJ2-3, with 10 bases that match TRBD2. Trimming took 3 bases from V and 2 from J; bases not matched to a gene: 5. CDR1 is LGHNA, CDR2 YSLEER, per germline. The CDR3 runs 16 residues. The CDR3 loop is CASSHRTSGDTDTQYF. The CDR3, as DNA: TGCGCCAGCAGCCACAGGACTAGCGGAGACACAGATACGCAGTATTTT.

The V call is TRBV5-5, the J call TRBJ2-1; 13 nucleotides match TRBD2. Trimming took 6 bases from V and 3 from J; bases not matched to a gene: 12. The CDR3 totals 18 residues. The germline V gene has CDR1 SGHKS and CDR2 YYEKEE (reference sequence). The CDR3 spells CASNRRTSGSSIYNEQFF. The CDR3 DNA reads as TGTGCCAGCAACCGGAGGACTAGCGGGAGTTCGATCTACAATGAGCAGTTCTTC.

This clonotype showed up just a few times. The chain's CDR3 is CASSSDRGPADEQYF. The CDR3 DNA reads as TGTGCCAGCAGCTCGGACAGGGGCCCGGCGGACGAGCAGTACTTC. This chain links TRBV12-3 or TRBV12-4 with TRBJ2-7; 9 bases map to TRBD1. The CDR3 loop spans 15 amino acids. With 6 bases clipped from V and 5 bases from J, the junction kept 11 bases outside the gene matches.

This sequence joins TRBV30 and TRBJ1-2; no clear D. This CDR3 has 15 amino acids. With 0 bases removed from V and 0 bases from J, the gap between germline ends came to 11 bases. CDR1 and CDR2 (germline): GTSNPN, SVGIG (reference sequence). The CDR3 DNA sequence: TGTGCCTGGAGTGTACGATCTTTAGCTAACTATGGCTACACCTTC. Its protein product is CAWSVRSLANYGYTF.

This clonotype occurred many times. This rearrangement joins TRBV25-1 to TRBJ2-2; the D gene is possibly TRBD1 (6 bases). This CDR3 region has 14 residues. Germline V gene data show CDR1 as MGHDK and CDR2 as SYGVNS. The V end was cut by 4 bases, the J end by 4 bases, with 10 bases between. The DNA for the CDR3 is TGTGCCAGCAGTGGGGACACATTCACCGGGGAGCTGTTTTTT. Protein product: CASSGDTFTGELFF.

The gene calls are TRBV4-2 and TRBJ1-3; no firm D call. Germline V gives CDR1 LGHNA, CDR2 YNFKEQ. The V end lost 4 bases, the J end lost 0 bases, and 10 bases lay between the germline ends. CDR3 length: 15 residues. This CDR3 reads CASSPRLLSGNTIYF. The CDR3 coding sequence is TGTGCCAGCAGCCCGCGCCTTCTCTCTGGAAACACCATATATTTT.

This clonotype was recorded at least ten times. V and J are TRBV6-1 and TRBJ2-2; 10 bases are shared with TRBD1. The CDR3 is 17 residues long. V trimming: 5 bases; J trimming: 4 bases; junction bases outside the gene matches: 10. Germline values: CDR1 MNHNS, CDR2 SASEGT. The CDR3 DNA sequence: TGTGCCAGCAGTCCCGTAATTGGGACAGGGGTCACCGGGGAGCTGTTTTTT. It yields the protein CASSPVIGTGVTGELFF.

This clonotype was observed many times. The chain combines TRBV6-5 with TRBJ1-1; possible D gene TRBD1, 5 bases. This CDR3 region has 15 residues. Germline V gene lookup returns CDR1 MNHEY and CDR2 SVGAGI. Between the trimmed V and J ends, which lost 0 bases and 5 bases, there was a span of 13 bases. The chain's CDR3 is CASSYSGQGRTEAFF. The CDR3 DNA sequence: TGTGCCAGCAGTTACTCCGGGCAGGGCAGGACTGAAGCTTTCTTT.

This sequence joins TRBV24-1 and TRBJ2-1; TRBD2 agrees at 10 bases. V was clipped by 3 bases and J by 4 bases; unmatched bases: 2. The CDR3 extends over 15 amino acids. CDR1 and CDR2 (germline): KGHDR, SFDVKD. The CDR3 sequence: CATSDILAGYNEQFF. DNA for the CDR3: TGTGCCACCAGTGATATACTAGCGGGATACAATGAGCAGTTCTTC.

This clonotype was observed at least ten times. This chain joins TRBV7-6 and TRBJ2-2; 7 bases match TRBD1. The CDR3 sequence is 16 residues long. Germline V gene lookup returns CDR1 SGHVS and CDR2 FNYEAQ. The J segment lost 4 bases and the V segment lost 5 bases, leaving 10 bases of the junction unmatched. CDR3 DNA sequence: TGTGCCAGCAGCCGAAGCGACAGGGCAACCACCGGGGAGCTGTTTTTT. Protein: CASSRSDRATTGELFF.

This rearrangement joins TRBV2 to TRBJ2-3, with a tentative D call TRBD1 (6 bases). Looked up from germline, CDR1 is SNHLY and CDR2 is FYNNEI. The V end lost 7 bases, the J end lost 2 bases, and 22 bases lay between the germline ends. CDR3 length equals 17 residues. The CDR3 bases are TGTGCCAGCATAAATCAGGGGAGAGCGGCCTACACAGATACGCAGTATTTT. Translation: CASINQGRAAYTDTQYF.

The rearrangement links TRBV30 to TRBJ1-1; D remains ambiguous. Germline CDR1 reads GTSNPN; CDR2 reads SVGIG (reference sequence). The CDR3 spans 14 residues. V gave up 1 base and J gave up 1 base, with 10 bases separating them. CDR3 sequence reads: CAWSAPPGNTEAFF. The CDR3, as DNA: TGTGCCTGGAGTGCCCCCCCGGGGAACACTGAAGCTTTCTTT.

This clonotype was counted at least ten times. This rearrangement joins TRBV20-1 to TRBJ1-4; 7 bases map to TRBD1. Losses at the gene ends were 5 bases for V and 8 bases for J; bases not matched to a gene: 11. Per the germline V gene, CDR1 is DFQATT and CDR2 is SNEGSKA (reference sequence). The CDR3 is 14 amino acids. The CDR3 bases are TGCAGTGCTGAACGGGACAGCCCGTGGGAAAAACTGTTTTTT. It encodes CSAERDSPWEKLFF.

This clonotype has a handful of counts. Mismatch with germline at one junction end may stem from a read error. The chain uses TRBV20-1 and TRBJ2-3, with D perhaps matching TRBD2 (5 bases). This CDR3 comprises 17 residues. The V gene's germline CDR1 is DFQATT and CDR2 SNEGSKA (reference sequence). CDR3 loop: CCAIVLGGPYRTDTQYF. CDR3 DNA sequence: TGCTGTGCTATCGTTCTTGGCGGGCCATACCGCACAGATACGCAGTATTTT.